Described below is a single T cell receptor beta chain sequence and its context. Its target is unknown. Compared with germline, one end of the junction differs, possibly owing to a read error. The CDR3 spans 14 residues. Germline V CDR1 and CDR2: SGHKS, YYEKEE (reference sequence). The record originates from a study of tumor-infiltrating lymphocytes in primary liver carcinoma. Study-level background: Aged between 30 and 69 years, the patients were men and women. The yield of productive TCRbeta reads per sample was roughly 3.5 to 7.13 million and was similar across tissue types. General study points: The study found a significantly higher top-250-clone fraction in tumors than in blood (p = 0.039).

cDNA specific to TCR beta was made from approximately 0.55 ug of total RNA, with a constant-region primer employed for priming. A slightly modified ARM-PCR protocol with three nested multiplex PCR rounds produced these TCR beta libraries. Running ten to eleven cycles apiece, the first two PCR rounds relied on TRBV1-TRBV30 forward primers together with a C-beta reverse primer. TCRdb analysed the multiplex PCR reads with MiXCR anew, one entry per CDR3 protein. Counted here are tens of thousands of distinct CDR3 sequences, roughly 74% occurring once; the ten biggest clones make up under 20%. Joint extraction of RNA and DNA used 20-30 mg of bulk tissue that was unsorted. Treatment-naive at the time, the patients had chronic HBV infection.

The chain has TRBV5-5 and TRBJ2-2; possibly TRBD1 or TRBD2 for D (5 bases each). This sequence originates from a man aged 35 to 55 with primary liver carcinoma and hepatitis B virus infection. The sample comprised liver tumor tissue from sampling region 4. The subset: tumor region T4, right-lateral pole. CDR3 sequence: CASSFNVNTGGLFF. The CDR3 coding sequence is TGTGCCAGCAGCTTTAACGTAAACACTGGGGGGCTGTTTTTT.